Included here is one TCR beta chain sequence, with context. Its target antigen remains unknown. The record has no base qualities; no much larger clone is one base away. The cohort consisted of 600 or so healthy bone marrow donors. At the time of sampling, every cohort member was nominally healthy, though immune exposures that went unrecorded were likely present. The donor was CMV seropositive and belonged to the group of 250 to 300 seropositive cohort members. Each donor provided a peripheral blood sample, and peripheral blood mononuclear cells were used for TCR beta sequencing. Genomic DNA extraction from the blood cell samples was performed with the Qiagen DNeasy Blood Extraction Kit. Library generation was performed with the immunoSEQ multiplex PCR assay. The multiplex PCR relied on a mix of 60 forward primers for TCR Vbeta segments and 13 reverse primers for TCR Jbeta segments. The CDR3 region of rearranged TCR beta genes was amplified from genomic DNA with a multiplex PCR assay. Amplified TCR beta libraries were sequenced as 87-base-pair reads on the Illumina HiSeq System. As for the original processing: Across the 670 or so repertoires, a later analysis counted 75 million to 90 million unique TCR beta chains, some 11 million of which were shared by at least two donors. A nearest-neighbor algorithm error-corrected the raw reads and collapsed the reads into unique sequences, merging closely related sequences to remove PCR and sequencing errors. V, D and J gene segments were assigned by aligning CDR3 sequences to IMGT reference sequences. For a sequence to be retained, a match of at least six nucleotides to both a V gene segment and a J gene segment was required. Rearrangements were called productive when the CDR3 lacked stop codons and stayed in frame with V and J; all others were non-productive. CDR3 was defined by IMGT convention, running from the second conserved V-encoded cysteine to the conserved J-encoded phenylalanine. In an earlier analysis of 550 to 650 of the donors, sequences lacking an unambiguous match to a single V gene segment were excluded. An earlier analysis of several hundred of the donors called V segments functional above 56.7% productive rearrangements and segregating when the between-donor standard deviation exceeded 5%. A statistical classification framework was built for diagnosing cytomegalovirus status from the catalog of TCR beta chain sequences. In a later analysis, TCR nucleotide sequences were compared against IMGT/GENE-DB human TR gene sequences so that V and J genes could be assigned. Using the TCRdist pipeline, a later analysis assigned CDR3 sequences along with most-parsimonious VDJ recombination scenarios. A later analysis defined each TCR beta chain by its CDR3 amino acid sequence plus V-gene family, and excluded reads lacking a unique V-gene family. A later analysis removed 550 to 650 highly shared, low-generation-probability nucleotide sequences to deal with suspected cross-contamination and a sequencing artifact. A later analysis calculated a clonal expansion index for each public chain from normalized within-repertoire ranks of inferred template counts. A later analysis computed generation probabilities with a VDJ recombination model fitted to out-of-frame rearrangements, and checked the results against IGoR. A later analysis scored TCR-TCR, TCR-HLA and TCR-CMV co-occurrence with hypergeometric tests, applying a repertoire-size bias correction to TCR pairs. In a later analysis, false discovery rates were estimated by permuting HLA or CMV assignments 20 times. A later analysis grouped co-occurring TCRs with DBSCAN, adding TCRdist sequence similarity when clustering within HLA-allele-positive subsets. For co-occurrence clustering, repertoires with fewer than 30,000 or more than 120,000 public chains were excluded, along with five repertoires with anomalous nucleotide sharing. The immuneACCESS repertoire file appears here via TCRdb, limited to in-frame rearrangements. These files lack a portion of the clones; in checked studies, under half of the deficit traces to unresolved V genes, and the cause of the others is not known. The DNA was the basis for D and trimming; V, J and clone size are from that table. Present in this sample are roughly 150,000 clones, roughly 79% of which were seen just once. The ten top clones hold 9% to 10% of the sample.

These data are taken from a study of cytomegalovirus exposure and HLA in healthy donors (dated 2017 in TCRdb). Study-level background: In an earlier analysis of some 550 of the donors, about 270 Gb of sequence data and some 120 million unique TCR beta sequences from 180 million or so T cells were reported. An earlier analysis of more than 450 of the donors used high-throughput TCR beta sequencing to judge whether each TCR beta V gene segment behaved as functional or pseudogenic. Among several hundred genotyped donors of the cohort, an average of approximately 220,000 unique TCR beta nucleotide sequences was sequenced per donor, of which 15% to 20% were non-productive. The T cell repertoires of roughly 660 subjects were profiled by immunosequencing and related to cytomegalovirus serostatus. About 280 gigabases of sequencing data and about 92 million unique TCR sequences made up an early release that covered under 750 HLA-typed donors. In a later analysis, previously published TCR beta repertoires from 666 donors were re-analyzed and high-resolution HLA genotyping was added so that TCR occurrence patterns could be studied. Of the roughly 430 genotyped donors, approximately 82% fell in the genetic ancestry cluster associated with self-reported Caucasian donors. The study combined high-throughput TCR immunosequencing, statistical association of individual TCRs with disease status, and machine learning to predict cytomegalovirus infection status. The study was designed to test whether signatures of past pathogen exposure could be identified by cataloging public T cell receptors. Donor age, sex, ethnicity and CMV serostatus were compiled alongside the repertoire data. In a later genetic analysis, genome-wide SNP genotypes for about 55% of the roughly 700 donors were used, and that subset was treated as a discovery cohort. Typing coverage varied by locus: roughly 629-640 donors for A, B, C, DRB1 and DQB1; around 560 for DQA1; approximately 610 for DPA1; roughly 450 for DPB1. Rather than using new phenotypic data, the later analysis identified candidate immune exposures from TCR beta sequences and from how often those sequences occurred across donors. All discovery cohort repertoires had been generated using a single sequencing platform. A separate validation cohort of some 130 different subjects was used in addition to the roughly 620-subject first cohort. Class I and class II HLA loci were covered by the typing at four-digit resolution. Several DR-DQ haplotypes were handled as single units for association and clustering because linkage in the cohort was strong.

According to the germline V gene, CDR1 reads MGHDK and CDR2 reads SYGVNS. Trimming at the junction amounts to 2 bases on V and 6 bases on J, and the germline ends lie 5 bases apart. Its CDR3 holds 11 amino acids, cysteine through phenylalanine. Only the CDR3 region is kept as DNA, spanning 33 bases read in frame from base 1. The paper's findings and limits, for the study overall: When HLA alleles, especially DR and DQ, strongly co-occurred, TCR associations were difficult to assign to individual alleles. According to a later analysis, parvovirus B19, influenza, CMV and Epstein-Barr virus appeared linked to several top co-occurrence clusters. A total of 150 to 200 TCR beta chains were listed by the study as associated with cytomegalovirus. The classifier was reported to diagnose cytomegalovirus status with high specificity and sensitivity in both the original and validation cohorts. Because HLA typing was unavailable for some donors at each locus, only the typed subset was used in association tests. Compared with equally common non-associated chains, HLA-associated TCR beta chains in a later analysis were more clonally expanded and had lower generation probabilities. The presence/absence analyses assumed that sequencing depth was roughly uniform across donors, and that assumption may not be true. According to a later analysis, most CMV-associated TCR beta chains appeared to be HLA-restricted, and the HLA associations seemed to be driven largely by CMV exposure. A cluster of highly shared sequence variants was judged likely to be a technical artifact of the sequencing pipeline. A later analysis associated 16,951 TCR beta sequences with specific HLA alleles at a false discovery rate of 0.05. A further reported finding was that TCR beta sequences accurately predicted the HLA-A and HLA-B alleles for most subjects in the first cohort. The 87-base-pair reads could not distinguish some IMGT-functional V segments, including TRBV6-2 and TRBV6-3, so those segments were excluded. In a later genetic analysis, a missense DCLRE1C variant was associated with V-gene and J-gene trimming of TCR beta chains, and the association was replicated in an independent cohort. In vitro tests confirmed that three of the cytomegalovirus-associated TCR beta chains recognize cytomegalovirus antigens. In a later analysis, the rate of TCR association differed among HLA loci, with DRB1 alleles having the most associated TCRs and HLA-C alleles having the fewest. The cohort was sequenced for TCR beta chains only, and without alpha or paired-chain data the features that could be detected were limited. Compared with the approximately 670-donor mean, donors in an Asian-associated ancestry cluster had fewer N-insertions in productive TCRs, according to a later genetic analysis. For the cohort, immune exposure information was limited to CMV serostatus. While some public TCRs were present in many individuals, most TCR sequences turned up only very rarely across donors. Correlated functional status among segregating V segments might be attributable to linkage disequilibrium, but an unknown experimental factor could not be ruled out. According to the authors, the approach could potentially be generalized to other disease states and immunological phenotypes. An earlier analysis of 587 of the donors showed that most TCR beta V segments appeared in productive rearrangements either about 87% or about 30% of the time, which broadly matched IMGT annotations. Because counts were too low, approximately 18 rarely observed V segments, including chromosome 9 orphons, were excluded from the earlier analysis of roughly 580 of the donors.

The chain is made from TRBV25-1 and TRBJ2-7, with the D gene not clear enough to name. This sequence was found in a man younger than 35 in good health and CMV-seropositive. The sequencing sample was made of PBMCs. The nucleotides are TGTGCCAGCAGTGAAGGGCGCGAGCAGTACTTC. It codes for CASSEGREQYF.